These T cell receptor beta chains were read from a single sample in a study of blood T cells in healthy people across ages. TCRdb reprocessed the 5' RACE reads via MiXCR and lists one record per CDR3 protein. This table holds a few hundred thousand distinct CDR3 sequences, 27% found once. Input material: blood. All receptors derive from a woman aged 70-85 years in good health. CDR3s include the opening cysteine and the closing phenylalanine or tryptophan. D genes are given only for firm matches. Clone size is not always given. Where it is, it says once, few, many or a class for expanded clones.

D gene: -
CDR3 length: 12
V gene: TRBV6-1
clone size: -
J gene: TRBJ2-5
CDR3 protein: CASSEAWGTQYF
CDR3 DNA: TGTGCCAGCAGTGAAGCTTGGGGGACCCAGTACTTC

D gene: -
CDR3 length: 13
V gene: TRBV20-1
clone size: few
J gene: TRBJ2-6
CDR3 protein: CSAADSGANVLTF
CDR3 DNA: TGCAGTGCTGCGGACTCTGGGGCCAACGTCCTGACTTTC

D gene: -
CDR3 length: 15
V gene: TRBV28
clone size: few
J gene: TRBJ2-1
CDR3 protein: CASSLGQGIGYEQFF
CDR3 DNA: TGTGCCAGCAGTTTAGGTCAGGGGATCGGGTATGAGCAGTTCTTC

D gene: -
CDR3 length: 15
V gene: TRBV25-1
clone size: -
J gene: TRBJ2-5
CDR3 protein: CASSPSGLAQETQYF
CDR3 DNA: TGCGCCAGCAGTCCCTCTGGGCTAGCGCAAGAGACCCAGTACTTC

D gene: -
CDR3 length: 14
V gene: TRBV18
clone size: -
J gene: TRBJ2-7
CDR3 protein: CASSPNSGVNEQYF
CDR3 DNA: TGTGCCAGCTCACCAAATTCAGGGGTCAACGAGCAGTACTTC

D gene: -
CDR3 length: 13
V gene: TRBV3-1
clone size: many
J gene: TRBJ2-1
CDR3 protein: CASSQALYNEQFF
CDR3 DNA: TGTGCCAGCAGCCAAGCCCTGTACAATGAGCAGTTCTTC

D gene: -
CDR3 length: 15
V gene: TRBV7-2
clone size: few
J gene: TRBJ2-1
CDR3 protein: CASSLTGTKGDEQFF
CDR3 DNA: TGTGCCAGCAGCTTAACCGGGACAAAGGGCGATGAGCAGTTCTTC

D gene: TRBD1
CDR3 length: 17
V gene: TRBV7-6
clone size: -
J gene: TRBJ1-6
CDR3 protein: CASSFRSDRGYNSPLHF
CDR3 DNA: TGTGCCAGCAGCTTTCGGTCCGACAGGGGCTATAATTCACCCCTCCACTTT

D gene: -
CDR3 length: 13
V gene: TRBV12-3/TRBV12-4
clone size: -
J gene: TRBJ2-7
CDR3 protein: CASSRRGAYEQYF
CDR3 DNA: TGTGCCAGCAGTCGCAGGGGCGCCTACGAGCAGTACTTC

D gene: TRBD1
CDR3 length: 14
V gene: TRBV6-6
clone size: -
J gene: TRBJ1-6
CDR3 protein: CASCLRDSYSPLHF
CDR3 DNA: TGTGCCAGTTGCCTCCGGGACAGCTATTCACCCCTCCACTTT

D gene: TRBD2
CDR3 length: 13
V gene: TRBV28
clone size: -
J gene: TRBJ2-5
CDR3 protein: CASSFPGGSVQYF
CDR3 DNA: TGTGCCAGCAGTTTCCCGGGGGGGAGTGTCCAGTACTTC

D gene: -
CDR3 length: 14
V gene: TRBV12-5
clone size: -
J gene: TRBJ2-1
CDR3 protein: CASGLSQGLNEQFF
CDR3 DNA: TGTGCTAGTGGTTTGAGCCAGGGGCTCAATGAGCAGTTCTTC

D gene: -
CDR3 length: 17
V gene: TRBV28
clone size: -
J gene: TRBJ2-4
CDR3 protein: CASSLSVRADGSNIQYF
CDR3 DNA: TGTGCCAGCAGTTTATCTGTCCGGGCGGATGGATCAAACATTCAGTACTTC

D gene: -
CDR3 length: 16
V gene: TRBV4-2
clone size: -
J gene: TRBJ2-5
CDR3 protein: CAGSQGVAEIQETQYF
CDR3 DNA: TGTGCCGGCAGCCAAGGAGTAGCGGAGATCCAAGAGACCCAGTACTTC

D gene: -
CDR3 length: 11
V gene: TRBV14
clone size: few
J gene: TRBJ2-4
CDR3 protein: CASSQARLLYF
CDR3 DNA: TGTGCCAGCAGCCAAGCCAGGCTGCTGTACTTC

D gene: -
CDR3 length: 13
V gene: TRBV10-3
clone size: few
J gene: TRBJ1-5
CDR3 protein: CASRGEGNQPQHF
CDR3 DNA: TGTGCCTCCCGAGGGGAGGGCAATCAGCCCCAGCATTTT

D gene: TRBD2
CDR3 length: 16
V gene: TRBV2
clone size: -
J gene: TRBJ2-1
CDR3 protein: CASSDLGTSGSFEQFF
CDR3 DNA: TGTGCCAGCAGTGACCTTGGGACTAGCGGGAGTTTTGAGCAGTTCTTC

D gene: -
CDR3 length: 17
V gene: TRBV4-1
clone size: few
J gene: TRBJ2-6
CDR3 protein: CASSQELTLSGANVLTF
CDR3 DNA: TGCGCCAGCAGCCAAGAATTAACGCTCTCTGGGGCCAACGTCCTGACTTTC

D gene: TRBD2
CDR3 length: 17
V gene: TRBV2
clone size: few
J gene: TRBJ2-3
CDR3 protein: CASSRGSSGRVPDTQYF
CDR3 DNA: TGTGCCAGCAGTCGTGGATCGAGCGGGAGAGTCCCAGATACGCAGTATTTT

D gene: -
CDR3 length: 15
V gene: TRBV5-1
clone size: many
J gene: TRBJ2-5
CDR3 protein: CASSLEIGRGETQYF
CDR3 DNA: TGCGCCAGCAGCTTGGAAATAGGGCGGGGAGAGACCCAGTACTTC

D gene: -
CDR3 length: 15
V gene: TRBV5-1
clone size: few
J gene: TRBJ2-5
CDR3 protein: CASSLVLGGQETQYF
CDR3 DNA: TGCGCCAGCAGCTTGGTGTTGGGGGGCCAAGAGACCCAGTACTTC

D gene: TRBD1
CDR3 length: 15
V gene: TRBV18
clone size: -
J gene: TRBJ2-2
CDR3 protein: CASSPGQGNTGELFF
CDR3 DNA: TGTGCCAGCTCACCGGGACAGGGGAACACCGGGGAGCTGTTTTTT

D gene: TRBD2
CDR3 length: 13
V gene: TRBV28
clone size: -
J gene: TRBJ2-7
CDR3 protein: CSITSGNPYEQYF
CDR3 DNA: TGCTCCATAACTAGCGGGAATCCCTACGAGCAGTACTTC

D gene: -
CDR3 length: 13
V gene: TRBV5-1
clone size: few
J gene: TRBJ2-5
CDR3 protein: CASRVAGEETQYF
CDR3 DNA: TGCGCCAGCAGGGTTGCAGGCGAAGAGACCCAGTACTTC

D gene: -
CDR3 length: 12
V gene: TRBV15
clone size: once
J gene: TRBJ2-3
CDR3 protein: CATSRRPDTQYF
CDR3 DNA: TGTGCCACCAGCAGACGCCCAGATACGCAGTATTTT

D gene: -
CDR3 length: 11
V gene: TRBV20-1
clone size: -
J gene: TRBJ2-7
CDR3 protein: CSVPGPYEQYF
CDR3 DNA: TGCAGTGTTCCGGGGCCCTACGAGCAGTACTTC

D gene: -
CDR3 length: 14
V gene: TRBV6-5
clone size: -
J gene: TRBJ1-4
CDR3 protein: CASSSTTTNEKLFF
CDR3 DNA: TGTGCCAGCAGTTCGACGACAACTAATGAAAAACTGTTTTTT

D gene: TRBD1
CDR3 length: 15
V gene: TRBV20-1
clone size: -
J gene: TRBJ1-1
CDR3 protein: CSAYQTGSMNTEAFF
CDR3 DNA: TGCAGTGCCTACCAGACAGGGAGCATGAACACTGAAGCTTTCTTT

D gene: -
CDR3 length: 12
V gene: TRBV7-9
clone size: -
J gene: TRBJ1-6
CDR3 protein: CASSLTGKALHF
CDR3 DNA: TGTGCCAGCAGCCTTACAGGGAAGGCCCTCCACTTT

D gene: -
CDR3 length: 16
V gene: TRBV6-4
clone size: -
J gene: TRBJ2-1
CDR3 protein: CANQWSPIDSSNEQFF
CDR3 DNA: TGTGCCAACCAGTGGTCCCCCATTGACTCCAGCAATGAGCAGTTCTTC

D gene: -
CDR3 length: 10
V gene: TRBV29-1
clone size: -
J gene: TRBJ2-3
CDR3 protein: CSTNTDTQYF
CDR3 DNA: TGCAGCACCAACACAGATACGCAGTATTTT

D gene: -
CDR3 length: 14
V gene: TRBV4-3
clone size: many
J gene: TRBJ2-4
CDR3 protein: CASSQDQFKNIQYF
CDR3 DNA: TGCGCCAGCAGCCAAGATCAATTCAAAAACATTCAGTACTTC

D gene: TRBD2
CDR3 length: 15
V gene: TRBV28
clone size: many
J gene: TRBJ2-7
CDR3 protein: CASSPAFTREAGARF
CDR3 DNA: TGTGCCAGCAGTCCAGCCTTCACCCGGGAAGCGGGAGCTCGATTC

D gene: -
CDR3 length: 12
V gene: TRBV29-1
clone size: -
J gene: TRBJ1-2
CDR3 protein: CSVESGVDRYTF
CDR3 DNA: TGCAGCGTTGAATCTGGGGTTGATCGCTACACCTTC

D gene: TRBD1
CDR3 length: 16
V gene: TRBV27
clone size: few
J gene: TRBJ2-7
CDR3 protein: CASSSHPGTGGYEQYF
CDR3 DNA: TGTGCCAGCAGTTCCCATCCCGGGACAGGGGGCTACGAGCAGTACTTC

D gene: -
CDR3 length: 13
V gene: TRBV20-1
clone size: -
J gene: TRBJ2-7
CDR3 protein: CSAQGAQAYEQYF
CDR3 DNA: TGCAGTGCTCAGGGCGCGCAAGCCTACGAGCAGTACTTC

D gene: TRBD2
CDR3 length: 15
V gene: TRBV5-1
clone size: -
J gene: TRBJ2-7
CDR3 protein: CASSLEWREDVEQYF
CDR3 DNA: TGCGCCAGCAGCTTGGAATGGCGGGAGGACGTCGAGCAGTACTTC

D gene: -
CDR3 length: 13
V gene: TRBV9
clone size: -
J gene: TRBJ2-7
CDR3 protein: CASSLGATNEQYF
CDR3 DNA: TGTGCCAGCAGCTTGGGGGCCACTAACGAGCAGTACTTC

D gene: TRBD2
CDR3 length: 17
V gene: TRBV28
clone size: -
J gene: TRBJ2-4
CDR3 protein: CAGSSGVGGMAKNIQYF
CDR3 DNA: TGTGCCGGCAGCAGTGGGGTGGGGGGGATGGCCAAAAACATTCAGTACTTC

D gene: TRBD1
CDR3 length: 13
V gene: TRBV11-1
clone size: -
J gene: TRBJ2-3
CDR3 protein: CASSLGTGGTQYF
CDR3 DNA: TGTGCCAGCAGCTTGGGGACAGGGGGTACGCAGTATTTT

D gene: -
CDR3 length: 13
V gene: TRBV5-1
clone size: -
J gene: TRBJ1-2
CDR3 protein: CASSEGYGYGYTF
CDR3 DNA: TGCGCCAGCAGCGAGGGGTACGGGTATGGCTACACCTTC

D gene: TRBD2
CDR3 length: 15
V gene: TRBV5-6
clone size: -
J gene: TRBJ2-1
CDR3 protein: CASSSQREGFHEQFF
CDR3 DNA: TGTGCCAGCAGCTCCCAGCGGGAGGGGTTCCATGAGCAGTTCTTC

D gene: -
CDR3 length: 14
V gene: TRBV7-2
clone size: -
J gene: TRBJ2-3
CDR3 protein: CASSLDSITDTQYF
CDR3 DNA: TGTGCCAGCAGCTTAGACTCAATCACAGATACGCAGTATTTT

D gene: -
CDR3 length: 13
V gene: TRBV15
clone size: -
J gene: TRBJ2-6
CDR3 protein: CATRMSGANVLTF
CDR3 DNA: TGTGCCACCAGGATGTCTGGGGCCAACGTCCTGACTTTC

D gene: -
CDR3 length: 18
V gene: TRBV4-1
clone size: -
J gene: TRBJ2-3
CDR3 protein: CASSQYFGNSERTDTQYF
CDR3 DNA: TGCGCCAGCAGCCAATATTTTGGCAACTCAGAGAGGACAGATACGCAGTATTTT

D gene: -
CDR3 length: 13
V gene: TRBV10-3
clone size: -
J gene: TRBJ2-5
CDR3 protein: CAVSERDQETQYF
CDR3 DNA: TGTGCCGTCAGTGAGCGCGACCAAGAGACCCAGTACTTC

D gene: TRBD1
CDR3 length: 16
V gene: TRBV18
clone size: -
J gene: TRBJ1-3
CDR3 protein: CASSLPGTDGRNTIYF
CDR3 DNA: TGTGCCAGCTCACTACCCGGGACAGACGGCAGAAACACCATATATTTT

D gene: TRBD2
CDR3 length: 18
V gene: TRBV4-2
clone size: -
J gene: TRBJ2-6
CDR3 protein: CASSLPGLAVSGANVLTF
CDR3 DNA: TGTGCCAGCAGCCTCCCGGGACTAGCGGTGTCTGGGGCCAACGTCCTGACTTTC

D gene: -
CDR3 length: 12
V gene: TRBV28
clone size: -
J gene: TRBJ2-7
CDR3 protein: CASTMSSYEQYF
CDR3 DNA: TGTGCCAGCACGATGAGCTCCTACGAGCAGTACTTC